One and the same sample provided the 23 T cell receptor beta chains below, sequenced in a study of blood T cell repertoires in COVID-19 (TCRdb year 2020). Library method: the immunoSEQ multiplex PCR assay. TCRdb mirrors the immuneACCESS table, restricted to in-frame sequences. Some clones are absent from its copies; in checked studies, under half trace to an unresolved V gene, and the reason for the others is unknown. This sample is represented by about 100,000 clones; over 75% of them were singletons. The leading ten clones occupy 11% of the sample. The sequenced sample was peripheral blood. These receptors were obtained from a woman between 25 and 40 years old with acute or convalescent COVID-19.

This chain links TRBV12-5 with TRBJ1-1; 8 positions match TRBD1. This CDR3 is 14 amino acids long. V lost 7 bases to trimming and J lost 5 bases; unmatched junction nucleotides: 9. Germline V gene data show CDR1 as LGHNT and CDR2 as FRNRAP. This CDR3 reads CASAVDRARTEAFF. The CDR3 nucleotides are TGTGCTAGTGCCGTGGACAGGGCAAGAACTGAAGCTTTCTTT.

The chain recombines TRBV9 with TRBJ2-7, with TRBD1 identical over 9 bases. Germline CDR1 is SGDLS and CDR2 is YYNGEE. Trimming removed 7 bases from V and 2 bases from J; junction bases left unmatched: 4. The CDR3 has 13 amino acids. The CDR3: CASSTGGPYEQYF. CDR3 sequence (DNA): TGTGCCAGCTCGACAGGGGGGCCCTACGAGCAGTACTTC. Looking up the rest from reference TRBV9 and TRBJ2-7 gives the full variable domain: DSGVTQTPKHLITATGQRVTLRCSPRSGDLSVYWYQQSLDQGLQFLIQYYNGEERAKGNILERFSAQQFPDLHSELNLSSLELGDSALYFCASSTGGPYEQYFGPGTRLTVT.

The V gene is TRBV10-3, the J gene TRBJ2-1; tentative D call: TRBD2 (6 bases). Germline V CDR1 and CDR2: ENHRY, SYGVKD. The CDR3 covers 13 residues. Trimming removed 6 bases from V and 8 bases from J, with 14 bases in between. CDR3 nucleotide sequence: TGTGCCATCAGAGCGGGTCAGGGCGATGAGCAGTTCTTC. Residues: CAIRAGQGDEQFF.

The chain is built from TRBV27 and TRBJ1-5; maybe TRBD1 (5 bases). Looked up from germline, CDR1 is MNHEY and CDR2 is SMNVEV (reference sequence). CDR3 length: 16 residues. V lost 3 bases and J 1 base, leaving 13 bases between the germline ends. The CDR3 sequence is CASSFGGEGSNQPQHF. The CDR3 nucleotides read TGTGCCAGCAGTTTCGGGGGTGAGGGAAGCAATCAGCCCCAGCATTTT.

The chain carries TRBV9 and TRBJ2-5; TRBD2 might be the D (5 bases). There are 18 residues in the CDR3. Germline V gene data show CDR1 as SGDLS and CDR2 as YYNGEE. Trimming cost V 3 bases and J 1 base, with 22 bases left between them. In DNA, the CDR3 is TGTGCCAGCAGCGCCGGAAGCGGACCCTCTACCCCCCAAGAGACCCAGTACTTC. Translating it yields CASSAGSGPSTPQETQYF.

This chain links TRBV27 with TRBJ1-2; no reliable D call. Germline CDR1 reads MNHEY; CDR2 reads SMNVEV (reference sequence). The CDR3 length is 13 residues. With 5 bases removed from V and 5 bases from J, the gap between germline ends came to 12 bases. DNA of the CDR3: TGTGCCAGCAGTAAAACCGGGGAATATGGCTACACCTTC. It is translated as CASSKTGEYGYTF.

This clone was observed a single time. The chain links TRBV11-2 to TRBJ2-2, with a tentative D call TRBD2 (7 bases). Deletions cut 3 bases from V and 0 bases from J, with 11 bases between. The germline V gene encodes CDR1 SGHAT and CDR2 FQNNGV. The CDR3 consists of 16 residues. In DNA form, the CDR3 reads TGTGCCAGCAGCTTCCGGGGGGCTGCGAACACCGGGGAGCTGTTTTTT. It specifies CASSFRGAANTGELFF.

This clone appeared a few times. The chain links TRBV29-1 to TRBJ1-6; TRBD1 might be the D (6 bases). CDR1 is SQVTM and CDR2 is ANQGSEA in the germline V gene. This CDR3 region has 13 residues. The V end was cut by 6 bases, the J end by 4 bases, with 10 bases between. The CDR3, as DNA: TGCAGCGTCGGACAGTATTATAATTCACCCCTCCACTTT. This gives the protein CSVGQYYNSPLHF.

CDR3 in amino acids: CASSLMNKGYTF. The CDR3 DNA follows: TGTGCCAGCAGTCTAATGAATAAAGGCTACACCTTC. J is TRBJ1-2 and V is TRBV28; D not resolved. The CDR3 extends over 12 amino acids. Trimming cost V 5 bases and J 8 bases, with 12 bases left between them. Germline V gene sequence: CDR1 MDHEN, CDR2 SYDVKM.

CDR3 bases: TGTGCCTCCAGGGGGTACCCTAACTATGGCTACACCTTC. Protein sequence: CASRGYPNYGYTF. The V gene is TRBV6-5, the J gene TRBJ1-2; 7 nucleotides line up with TRBD1. Germline-derived CDR1 and CDR2 are MNHEY and SVGAGI. V lost 11 bases to trimming and J lost 0 bases; unmatched junction nucleotides: 6. CDR3 length: 13 residues.

The rearrangement links TRBV9 to TRBJ1-1, with 9 bases identical to TRBD1. Trimming at V came to 1 base and at J to 6 bases, leaving 7 bases not matched to a gene. Germline-derived CDR1 and CDR2 are SGDLS and YYNGEE. This CDR3 is built from 15 residues. The CDR3 region has the DNA TGTGCCAGCAGCGTAACACAGGGGGCGCGTGCTGAAGCTTTCTTT. Amino acids: CASSVTQGARAEAFF.

The chain recombines TRBV13 with TRBJ2-2, with D unclear. CDR3 length equals 13 residues. V gave up 2 bases and J gave up 8 bases, with 9 bases separating them. In germline, CDR1 is PRHDT, CDR2 FYEKMQ (reference sequence). The chain's CDR3 is CASSLPPTGELFF. In DNA, the CDR3 is TGTGCCAGCAGCTTACCCCCTACGGGGGAGCTGTTTTTT. Complete variable domain (other parts from reference TRBV13 and TRBJ2-2): AAGVIQSPRHLIKEKRETATLKCYPIPRHDTVYWYQQGPGQDPQFLISFYEKMQSDKGSIPDRFSAQQFSDYHSELNMSSLELGDSALYFCASSLPPTGELFFGEGSRLTVL.

This chain joins TRBV12-3 or TRBV12-4 and TRBJ1-3; D gene uncertain. The V gene lost 11 bases and the J gene lost 0 bases, with 11 bases spanning the gap. This CDR3 has 13 amino acids. CDR3 in amino acids: CAFAGVSGNTIYF. In DNA form, the CDR3 reads TGTGCCTTTGCGGGCGTCTCTGGAAACACCATATATTTT.

The chain couples TRBV19 to TRBJ1-2; D gene uncertain. The CDR3 has 13 amino acids. Germline V gives CDR1 LNHDA, CDR2 SQIVND (reference sequence). V was cut by 6 bases and J by 8 bases, with 16 bases left in between. The CDR3 reads CASRTGGLRGYTF. Written as DNA, the CDR3 is TGTGCCAGTAGAACCGGAGGGTTGCGGGGCTACACCTTC.

V and J are TRBV2 and TRBJ1-3; D remains unclear. Trimming shortened V by 6 bases and J by 1 base, and 16 bases separated the two germline ends. Germline V gene sequence: CDR1 SNHLY, CDR2 FYNNEI. The CDR3 extends over 16 amino acids. The CDR3 sequence: CASRGRTGRSGNTIYF. The CDR3 nucleotides read TGTGCCAGCAGGGGGAGGACCGGCAGGTCTGGAAACACCATATATTTT.

The CDR3 spells CAWTDGTGVGYTF. In DNA form, the CDR3 reads TGTGCCTGGACCGACGGGACAGGGGTTGGCTACACCTTC. The V call is TRBV30, the J call TRBJ1-2, with 10 bases aligning to TRBD1. This CDR3 has 13 residues. From germline, CDR1 is GTSNPN and CDR2 SVGIG (reference sequence). With V trimmed by 4 bases and J by 7 bases, 6 bases remained unmatched.

With respect to this clone: Its ends do not fully match the called genes, so a read error is possible. This chain uses TRBV7-3 with TRBJ1-1; possible D gene TRBD1, 5 bases. Germline V lookup: CDR1 SGHTA, CDR2 FQGTGA. The CDR3 extends over 14 amino acids. For the CDR3, the DNA is TGTGCCAGCAGCCTAACCGGGCAGGGCACTGAAGCTTTCTTT. It specifies CASSLTGQGTEAFF.

This clone occurred a few times. This chain uses TRBV7-6 with TRBJ1-6, with 9 nucleotides matching TRBD1. The CDR3 is made up of 14 amino acids. The germline V gene encodes CDR1 SGHVS and CDR2 FNYEAQ. V lost 4 bases, J lost 10 bases, and 5 bases stayed unmatched. The CDR3 region has the DNA TGTGCCAGCAGCTCGGGACAGGGAGAATCACCCCTCCACTTT. The encoded protein is CASSSGQGESPLHF. Using reference TRBV7-6 and TRBJ1-6 for the parts outside the CDR3, the full variable domain is GAGVSQSPRYKVTKRGQDVALRCDPISGHVSLYWYRQALGQGPEFLTYFNYEAQQDKSGLPNDRFSAERPEGSISTLTIQRTEQRDSAMYRCASSSGQGESPLHFGNGTRLTVT.

The chain is built from TRBV5-1 and TRBJ1-5; D gene ambiguous. There are 13 residues in the CDR3. Trimming removed 5 bases from V and 3 bases from J, with 9 bases in between. CDR1 SGHRS and CDR2 YFSETQ come from the germline V gene. The CDR3 region is CASSLGLNQPQHF. The DNA for the CDR3 is TGCGCCAGCAGTTTAGGACTCAATCAGCCCCAGCATTTT.

V is TRBV28 and J is TRBJ2-3; perhaps TRBD1 as D (5 bases). Trimming stripped 6 bases from V and 0 bases from J, with 13 bases between. The CDR3 spans 15 residues. Germline V CDR1 and CDR2: MDHEN, SYDVKM. The CDR3 region has the DNA TGTGCCAGCAGCCTCGACAGAGCTAGCACAGATACGCAGTATTTT. Translated: CASSLDRASTDTQYF.

The chain carries TRBV3-1 (or the pseudogene TRBV3-2) and TRBJ1-4; the D gene is possibly TRBD1 (5 bases). The CDR3 loop spans 14 amino acids. CDR1 and CDR2 (germline): LGHDT, YNNKEL (reference sequence). V gave up 3 bases and J gave up 8 bases, with 13 bases separating them. The chain's CDR3 is CASSHPGGEEKLFF. The CDR3 DNA sequence: TGTGCCAGCAGCCACCCCGGGGGGGAGGAAAAACTGTTTTTT.

The chain joins TRBV18 to TRBJ1-3; no definite D call. Germline CDR1 is KGHSH and CDR2 is LQKENI. The V gene lost 0 bases and the J gene lost 0 bases, with 6 bases spanning the gap. The length of the CDR3 is 15 residues. In nucleotides, the CDR3 is TGTGCCAGCTCACCACCGGGCCGCTCTGGAAACACCATATATTTT. Translating it yields CASSPPGRSGNTIYF.

V usage is TRBV28 and J usage is TRBJ2-1; no reliable D call. Trimming took off 5 bases at V and 6 bases at J, with 14 bases between the two ends. Germline V gene sequence: CDR1 MDHEN, CDR2 SYDVKM. The CDR3 contains 14 residues. The chain's CDR3 is CASSSGLSFNEQFF. CDR3 coding DNA: TGTGCCAGCAGTAGTGGGCTAAGTTTCAATGAGCAGTTCTTC. The whole variable domain, filled in from reference TRBV28 and TRBJ2-1, reads DVKVTQSSRYLVKRTGEKVFLECVQDMDHENMFWYRQDPGLGLRLIYFSYDVKMKEKGDIPEGYSVSREKKERFSLILESASTNQTSMYLCASSSGLSFNEQFFGPGTRLTVL.